Listed below are T cell receptor beta chains from one sample, sequenced in a study of spatial heterogeneity in lung cancer. One entry per CDR3 protein results from TCRdb running MiXCR on the 5' RACE reads. The sample has around 60,000 distinct CDR3 sequences; around 8.2% are singletons. The input for sequencing was PBMCs, taken at surgery. These receptors came from a female donor with early-stage non-small cell lung cancer. Both conserved end residues are part of each CDR3. A D gene is named only where the DNA matches it firmly. Clone size is given for some rows only: seen once, a few or many times, or a class if the clone is expanded.

D gene: .
clone size: few
V gene: TRBV14
J gene: TRBJ1-2
CDR3 protein: CASSQDLNYGYTF
CDR3 DNA: TGTGCCAGCAGTCAGGACCTGAACTATGGCTACACCTTC

D gene: TRBD1
clone size: many
V gene: TRBV5-1
J gene: TRBJ1-1
CDR3 protein: CASSLMWTDRRNTEAFF
CDR3 DNA: TGCGCCAGCAGCTTGATGTGGACGGACAGGAGGAACACTGAAGCTTTCTTT

D gene: .
clone size: few
V gene: TRBV7-9
J gene: TRBJ2-3
CDR3 protein: CASSSLAGSITDTQYF
CDR3 DNA: TGTGCCAGCAGCTCCCTAGCCGGGAGTATTACAGATACGCAGTATTTT

D gene: .
clone size: few
V gene: TRBV7-2
J gene: TRBJ1-2
CDR3 protein: CASSLATQTRYGYTF
CDR3 DNA: TGTGCCAGCAGCTTAGCGACCCAGACTCGGTATGGCTACACCTTC

D gene: .
clone size: many
V gene: TRBV5-1
J gene: TRBJ1-5
CDR3 protein: CASSLGSGVDNQPQHF
CDR3 DNA: TGCGCCAGCAGCTTGGGTTCAGGGGTGGACAATCAGCCCCAGCATTTT

D gene: TRBD2
clone size: few
V gene: TRBV20-1
J gene: TRBJ2-3
CDR3 protein: CSASLAGYVNTQYF
CDR3 DNA: TGCAGTGCTAGCCTAGCGGGATATGTGAATACGCAGTATTTT

D gene: TRBD2
clone size: .
V gene: TRBV12-3/TRBV12-4
J gene: TRBJ2-7
CDR3 protein: CASQRRGGHEQYF
CDR3 DNA: TGTGCCAGCCAGCGGCGGGGGGGGCACGAGCAGTACTTC

D gene: .
clone size: few
V gene: TRBV27
J gene: TRBJ2-7
CDR3 protein: CASNSWGQTYEQYF
CDR3 DNA: TGTGCCAGCAACTCATGGGGGCAGACCTACGAGCAGTACTTC

D gene: TRBD1
clone size: few
V gene: TRBV10-3
J gene: TRBJ2-2
CDR3 protein: CAISVRDSTGELFF
CDR3 DNA: TGTGCCATCAGTGTTAGGGACAGCACCGGGGAGCTGTTTTTT

D gene: .
clone size: .
V gene: TRBV13
J gene: TRBJ1-2
CDR3 protein: CASSWGTQGANYGYTF
CDR3 DNA: TGTGCCAGCAGCTGGGGGACGCAGGGAGCTAACTATGGCTACACCTTC

D gene: TRBD2
clone size: few
V gene: TRBV7-2
J gene: TRBJ2-1
CDR3 protein: CASSPGGLAGVSDIYEQFF
CDR3 DNA: TGTGCCAGCAGCCCGGGTGGACTAGCGGGAGTATCCGATATCTATGAGCAGTTCTTC

D gene: .
clone size: .
V gene: TRBV18
J gene: TRBJ2-1
CDR3 protein: CAAGKNPAGNEQFF
CDR3 DNA: TGTGCCGCCGGCAAAAACCCTGCGGGCAATGAGCAGTTCTTC

D gene: .
clone size: .
V gene: TRBV6-2/TRBV6-3
J gene: TRBJ2-5
CDR3 protein: CASSQSGAQETQYF
CDR3 DNA: TGTGCCAGCAGTCAGTCGGGGGCTCAAGAGACCCAGTACTTC

D gene: TRBD2
clone size: .
V gene: TRBV27
J gene: TRBJ2-3
CDR3 protein: CASSWTGLAGTDTQYF
CDR3 DNA: TGTGCCAGCAGTTGGACGGGACTAGCGGGAACAGATACGCAGTATTTT

D gene: TRBD2
clone size: .
V gene: TRBV7-8
J gene: TRBJ2-1
CDR3 protein: CASRERESYNEQFF
CDR3 DNA: TGTGCCAGCAGGGAGCGGGAGTCCTACAATGAGCAGTTCTTC

D gene: .
clone size: few
V gene: TRBV20-1
J gene: TRBJ1-1
CDR3 protein: CSASGNTEAFF
CDR3 DNA: TGCAGTGCTAGTGGGAACACTGAAGCTTTCTTT

D gene: .
clone size: many
V gene: TRBV4-1
J gene: TRBJ2-4
CDR3 protein: CASSQDRTVGKNIQYF
CDR3 DNA: TGCGCCAGCAGCCAAGATCGAACGGTGGGCAAAAACATTCAGTACTTC

D gene: TRBD2
clone size: many
V gene: TRBV20-1
J gene: TRBJ2-5
CDR3 protein: CSARLRREPQETQYF
CDR3 DNA: TGCAGTGCTAGACTCCGGCGGGAGCCCCAAGAGACCCAGTACTTC

D gene: .
clone size: many
V gene: TRBV3-1
J gene: TRBJ1-2
CDR3 protein: CASSQTTESYGYTF
CDR3 DNA: TGTGCCAGCAGCCAAACTACAGAATCCTATGGCTACACCTTC

D gene: .
clone size: .
V gene: TRBV2
J gene: TRBJ1-1
CDR3 protein: CASSGRRDTEAFF
CDR3 DNA: TGTGCCAGCAGTGGTAGGAGGGACACTGAAGCTTTCTTT

D gene: .
clone size: few
V gene: TRBV28
J gene: TRBJ1-6
CDR3 protein: CASSLNQAISPLHF
CDR3 DNA: TGTGCCAGCAGTTTAAATCAGGCCATTTCACCCCTCCACTTT

D gene: .
clone size: many
V gene: TRBV20-1
J gene: TRBJ2-3
CDR3 protein: CSAQPTSTDTQYF
CDR3 DNA: TGCAGTGCTCAACCGACGTCGACAGATACGCAGTATTTT

D gene: TRBD1
clone size: many
V gene: TRBV7-6
J gene: TRBJ1-1
CDR3 protein: CASSLEGTGTLNTEAFF
CDR3 DNA: TGTGCCAGCAGCTTAGAGGGGACAGGGACTCTGAACACTGAAGCTTTCTTT

D gene: .
clone size: .
V gene: TRBV6-5
J gene: TRBJ1-4
CDR3 protein: CASSYSWAPATNEKLFF
CDR3 DNA: TGTGCCAGCAGTTACTCATGGGCACCAGCAACTAATGAAAAACTGTTTTTT

D gene: TRBD1
clone size: few
V gene: TRBV7-9
J gene: TRBJ2-1
CDR3 protein: CASSPAGTGNNEQFF
CDR3 DNA: TGTGCCAGCAGCCCCGCAGGGACAGGGAATAATGAGCAGTTCTTC

D gene: TRBD2
clone size: many
V gene: TRBV7-2
J gene: TRBJ2-3
CDR3 protein: CASSLLAGGADTQYF
CDR3 DNA: TGTGCCAGCAGCCTACTAGCGGGGGGGGCCGATACGCAGTATTTT

D gene: TRBD1
clone size: .
V gene: TRBV6-1
J gene: TRBJ1-1
CDR3 protein: CASSELDRGLNTEAFF
CDR3 DNA: TGTGCCAGCAGTGAATTGGACAGGGGACTGAACACTGAAGCTTTCTTT